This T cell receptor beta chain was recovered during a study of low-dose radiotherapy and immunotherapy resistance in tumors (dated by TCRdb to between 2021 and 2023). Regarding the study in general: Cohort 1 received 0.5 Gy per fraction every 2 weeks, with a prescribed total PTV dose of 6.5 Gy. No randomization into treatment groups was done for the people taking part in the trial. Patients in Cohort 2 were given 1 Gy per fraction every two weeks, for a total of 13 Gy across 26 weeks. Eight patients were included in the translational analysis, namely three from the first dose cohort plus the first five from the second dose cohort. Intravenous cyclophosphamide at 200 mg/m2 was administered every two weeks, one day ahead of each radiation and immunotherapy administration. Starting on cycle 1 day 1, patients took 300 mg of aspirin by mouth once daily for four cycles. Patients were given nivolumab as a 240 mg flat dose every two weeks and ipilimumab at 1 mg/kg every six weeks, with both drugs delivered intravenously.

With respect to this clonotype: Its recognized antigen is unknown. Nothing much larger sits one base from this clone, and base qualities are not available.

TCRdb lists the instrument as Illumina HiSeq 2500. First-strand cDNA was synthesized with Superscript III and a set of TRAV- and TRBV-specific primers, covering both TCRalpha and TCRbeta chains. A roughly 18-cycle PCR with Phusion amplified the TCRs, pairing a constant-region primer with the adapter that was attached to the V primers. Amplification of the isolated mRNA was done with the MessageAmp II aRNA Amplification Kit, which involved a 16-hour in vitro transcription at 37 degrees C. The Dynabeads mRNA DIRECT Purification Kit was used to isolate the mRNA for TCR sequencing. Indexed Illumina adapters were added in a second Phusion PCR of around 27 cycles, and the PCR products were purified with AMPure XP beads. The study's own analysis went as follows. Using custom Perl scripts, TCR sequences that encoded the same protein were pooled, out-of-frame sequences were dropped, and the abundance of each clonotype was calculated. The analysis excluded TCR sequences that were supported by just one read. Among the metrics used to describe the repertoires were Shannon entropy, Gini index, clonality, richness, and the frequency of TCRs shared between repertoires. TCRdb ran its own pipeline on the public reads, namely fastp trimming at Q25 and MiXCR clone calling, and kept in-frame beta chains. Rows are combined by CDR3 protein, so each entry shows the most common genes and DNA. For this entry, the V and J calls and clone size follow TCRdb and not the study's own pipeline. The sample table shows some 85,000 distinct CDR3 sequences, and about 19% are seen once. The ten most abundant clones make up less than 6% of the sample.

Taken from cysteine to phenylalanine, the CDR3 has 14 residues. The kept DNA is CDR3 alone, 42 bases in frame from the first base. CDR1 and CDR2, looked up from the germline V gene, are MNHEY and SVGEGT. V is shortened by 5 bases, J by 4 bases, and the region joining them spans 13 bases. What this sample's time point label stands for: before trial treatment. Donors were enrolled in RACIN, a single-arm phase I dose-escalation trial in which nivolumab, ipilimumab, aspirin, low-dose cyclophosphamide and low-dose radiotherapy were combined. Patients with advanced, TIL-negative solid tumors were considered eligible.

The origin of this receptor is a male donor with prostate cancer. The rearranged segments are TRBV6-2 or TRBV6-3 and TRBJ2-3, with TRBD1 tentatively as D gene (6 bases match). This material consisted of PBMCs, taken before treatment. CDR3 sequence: CASSEGNRADTQYF. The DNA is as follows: TGTGCCAGCAGTGAAGGCAACAGGGCAGATACGCAGTATTTT.